This T cell receptor (beta chain) was identified during a study of CD8 T cells in ankylosing spondylitis. The study, taken as a whole, reports: Peripheral blood held disease-linked clones only at relatively low frequency, and these were CD8+. Significant enrichment of disease-linked clones was reportedly seen in matched ankylosing spondylitis synovial fluid. A TCR beta motif of under 10 highly homologous variants seemed to mark ankylosing spondylitis blood.

Trimming removed 6 bases from V and 2 bases from J, with 18 bases in between. Germline CDR1 and CDR2: SGHAT and FQNNGV. This CDR3 is 16 amino acids long. Each CDR3 protein is one row after TCRdb ran MiXCR on the 5' RACE reads. The profile covers 150,000 to 200,000 distinct CDR3 sequences, with 9.8% appearing a single time and roughly 16% taken by the ten largest. On this clonotype itself: Its target is unknown.

The origin of this receptor is a female donor with ankylosing spondylitis or in good health (not recorded which). This chain links TRBV11-2 with TRBJ2-3; D unresolved. The sample consisted of blood, either unsorted or a sorted T cell fraction (not recorded which). CDR3 bases: TGTGCCAGCAGACCTGGCCGTGTGGGTGACACAGATACGCAGTATTTT. It is translated as CASRPGRVGDTDTQYF. Filled out from reference TRBV11-2 and TRBJ2-3, the complete variable domain reads EAGVAQSPRYKIIEKRQSVAFWCNPISGHATLYWYQQILGQGPKLLIQFQNNGVVDDSQLPKDRFSAERLKGVDSTLKIQPAKLEDSAVYLCASRPGRVGDTDTQYFGPGTRLTVL.